The clone carrying this TCR beta chain has a single count. A read error may produce the germline difference seen at one junction end. This CDR3 is also generated by other DNA sequences in the sample. This CDR3 region has 14 residues. The germline CDR1 and CDR2 sequences are LGHNA and YNFKEQ. Enrolled during active infection, Seattle patients were then followed longitudinally. This sample stems from a study of blood T cell repertoires in COVID-19. Study context: Sample material is recorded as cDNA or gDNA derived from T cells, B-cell-depleted T cells, or PBMCs.

How the authors handled the data: Nucleated cell counts were estimated from reference gene primer amplification. The protocol was immunoSEQ multiplex PCR, while the TCRdb copy is restricted to in-frame clones and leaves out a portion. V, J and clone size are taken as reported in that table, and D and trimming were inferred from the DNA itself. The data hold 250,000 to 350,000 clones, with 80% to 95% observed a single time. The sequence was obtained from a woman aged 25 to 39 with COVID-19, enrolled during active disease. V usage is TRBV4-2 and J usage is TRBJ2-1; 8 bases are shared with TRBD1. The sequenced sample was peripheral blood. CDR3 protein: CASSRTGKANEQFF. As DNA, the CDR3 is TGTGCCAGCAGCCGGACAGGGAAGGCCAATGAACAGTTCTTC.